This T cell receptor beta chain is from a study of OX40 agonist ivuxolimab in advanced cancers. For the study at large: A diagnosis of hepatocellular carcinoma, melanoma, renal cell or head and neck cancer was present in dose-escalation patients. Study results and limitations: Averaging showed that CD8+ T cells had more expanded clones than CD4+ did. Not determined was the antigen specificity of the expanded peripheral T cells.

Method: immunoSEQ multiplex PCR; TCRdb's copy keeps in-frame clones and lacks some. The sample carries around 75,000 clones, roughly 80% recorded once. Blood was sampled at baseline, cycle 4 day 1, and cycle 7 day 1. About this clone itself: The antigen is not known.

Here the sequenced sample was CD4+ or CD8+ T cells sorted from blood, taken in a trial of the OX40 agonist ivuxolimab. This TCR came from an adult with an advanced solid tumor such as melanoma, head and neck, liver or kidney cancer.

The CDR3 DNA reads TGTGCCAGTAGTAAGGCGGGGAACACTGAAGCTTTCTTT. This gives the protein CASSKAGNTEAFF. This rearrangement joins TRBV19 to TRBJ1-1, with no clear D. The CDR3 has 13 amino acids. Germline-derived CDR1 and CDR2 are LNHDA and SQIVND (reference sequence). Trimming pared 4 bases from V and 1 base from J, leaving 7 bases between. Supplemented by reference TRBV19 and TRBJ1-1, the full variable domain reads DGGITQSPKYLFRKEGQNVTLSCEQNLNHDAMYWYRQDPGQGLRLIYYSQIVNDFQKGDIAEGYSVSREKKESFPLTVTSAQKNPTAFYLCASSKAGNTEAFFGQGTRLTVV.